The T cell receptor beta chain under discussion was sequenced for a study of T cell repertoires in cytomegalovirus infection. Study summary: Well-studied HLA-B-restricted epitopes and recently identified HLA-C-restricted epitopes of CMV were both used in the study.

CDR3 length: 18 residues. CDR1 is SGHVS, CDR2 FNYEAQ, per germline. Trimming cost V 5 bases and J 4 bases; bases outside gene matches: 20. In TCRdb, the reads were re-called with MiXCR into one record per CDR3 protein. The sample shows about 890,000 distinct CDR3 sequences, 30% to 40% of them seen only once. This clonotype has only a few counts. The antigen is unknown. The TCR comes from a human donor in good health (CMV status not recorded). Some clones in this sample may be carry-over from other donors' samples. The sample in question was cultured CD8+ T cells from PBMCs, obtained from culture after CMV antigen stimulation. The J gene is TRBJ2-7, the V gene TRBV7-6; 7 bases are shared with TRBD1. CDR3 amino acids: CASSPRTGVLPLIYEQYF. The DNA for the CDR3 is TGTGCCAGCAGCCCACGCACAGGGGTCCTTCCCTTAATTTACGAGCAGTACTTC.